Listed below are T cell receptor beta chains from one sample, sequenced in a study of Ad26.COV2.S vaccination and SARS-CoV-2 variants. Sequencing used immunoSEQ multiplex PCR; TCRdb keeps in-frame clones, though not all of them. The sample contains 300,000 to 400,000 clones, roughly 91% of which appear only once. The material was peripheral blood, obtained in a trial of Ad26.COV2.S vaccine versus placebo. These TCRs come from a person aged 18-60 years who received the Ad26.COV2.S COVID-19 vaccine or a placebo. The CDR3 runs from the conserved cysteine through the conserved F or W. D genes are given only for firm matches. Rows may omit the clone size; those that give it use once, few, many or a size class.

V gene	clone size	J gene	D gene	CDR3 DNA	CDR3 protein
TRBV4-3	many	TRBJ1-2	NA	TGCGCCAGCAGCCAAGAGGCCGGCTATGGCTACACCTTC	CASSQEAGYGYTF
TRBV5-6	NA	TRBJ2-1	TRBD2	TGTGCCAGCAGCAGTATAGCGGGGGGGCTGACCTACAATGAGCAGTTCTTC	CASSSIAGGLTYNEQFF
TRBV7-6	NA	TRBJ2-3	NA	TGTGCCAGCAGCTTAGTTGGCGGGATTGCAGATACGCAGTATTTT	CASSLVGGIADTQYF
TRBV4-2	NA	TRBJ2-1	NA	TGTGCCAGCAGCCTTTCGACATCGTCCTACAATGAGCAGTTCTTC	CASSLSTSSYNEQFF
TRBV4-3	NA	TRBJ2-7	TRBD1	TGCGCCAGCAGCCAAGCACGACAGGGGATCTCCTACGAGCAGTACTTC	CASSQARQGISYEQYF
TRBV5-6	NA	TRBJ1-2	NA	TGTGCCAGCAGCTTCCGTGCAGGCTATGGCTACACCTTC	CASSFRAGYGYTF
TRBV5-4	NA	TRBJ1-1	TRBD1	TGTGCCAGCAGCCACGGACAGGGGGCGGGCACTGAAGCTTTCTTT	CASSHGQGAGTEAFF
TRBV5-6	NA	TRBJ2-7	TRBD1	TGTGCCAGCAGCCCGGGACAGGGGGCTTGGTACGAGCAGTACTTC	CASSPGQGAWYEQYF
TRBV10-3	once	TRBJ1-2	NA	TGTGCCATCAGTGAGTCGGGCATCCAGTATGGCTACACCTTC	CAISESGIQYGYTF
TRBV12-3/TRBV12-4	NA	TRBJ2-2	NA	TGTGCCAGTATGGGCGGGGAGCTGTTTTTT	CASMGGELFF
TRBV15	NA	TRBJ2-1	NA	TGTGCCACCAGCAGAGATAAAAGACTGGAGCAGTTCTTC	CATSRDKRLEQFF
TRBV4-1	NA	TRBJ2-3	TRBD2	TGCGCCAGCAGCCACACCACTAGCGGGAGTACAGATACGCAGTATTTT	CASSHTTSGSTDTQYF
TRBV4-1	NA	TRBJ1-4	TRBD1	TGCGCCAGCAGCCAAGGACTACAGGGGAGCCCTTGGAATGAAAAACTGTTTTTT	CASSQGLQGSPWNEKLFF
TRBV3-1/TRBV3-2	NA	TRBJ1-6	NA	TGTGCCAGCAGCCAACTACAGTATTCACCCCTCCACTTT	CASSQLQYSPLHF
TRBV6-2/TRBV6-3	few	TRBJ1-2	TRBD1	TGTGCCAGCAGTTACTCTAGGACAGGACCTACGACTTTCCTCTATGGCTACACCTTC	CASSYSRTGPTTFLYGYTF
TRBV28	NA	TRBJ1-2	TRBD1	TGTGCCAGCAGCTCCGGGACAGACTATGGCTACACCTTC	CASSSGTDYGYTF
TRBV27	NA	TRBJ1-1	TRBD1	TGTGCCAGCAGTTTACGGACAGGGATGAACACTGAAGCTTTCTTT	CASSLRTGMNTEAFF
TRBV6-6	NA	TRBJ2-5	TRBD2	TGTGCCAGCAATGGACTAGTGGCAGGAGAGACCCAGTACTTC	CASNGLVAGETQYF
TRBV27	NA	TRBJ2-3	NA	TGTGCCAGCAGTTTATCGATCTCTGTTACAGATACGCAGTATTTT	CASSLSISVTDTQYF
TRBV20-1	once	TRBJ1-2	NA	TGCAGTGCTAGTATCGGGGGTGGCTACACCTTC	CSASIGGGYTF
TRBV7-7	NA	TRBJ2-5	NA	TGTGCTAGCAGTGACCGGGCTCCACAAGAGACCCAGTACTTC	CASSDRAPQETQYF
TRBV12-3/TRBV12-4	NA	TRBJ1-5	NA	TGTGCCAGCAGAGGTAATAGCAATCAGCCCCAGCATTTT	CASRGNSNQPQHF
TRBV4-3	NA	TRBJ2-5	NA	TGCGCCAGCAGCCATAGAAACCAGGGTTACGAGACCCAGTACTTC	CASSHRNQGYETQYF
TRBV2	NA	TRBJ2-3	NA	TGTGCCAGCAATCTCGCAGATACGCAGTATTTT	CASNLADTQYF
TRBV2	NA	TRBJ1-1	NA	TGTGCCGCCGTCGACAGTCCATTAAGGGAAGCTTTCTTT	CAAVDSPLREAFF
TRBV7-9	NA	TRBJ2-7	NA	TGTGCCAGCACCCTAGGGCAGAGGTCCTACGAGCAGTACTTC	CASTLGQRSYEQYF
TRBV3-1/TRBV3-2	NA	TRBJ1-5	NA	TGTGCCAGCAGCTCCAGAGGGGGCAATCAGCCCCAGCATTTT	CASSSRGGNQPQHF
TRBV30	NA	TRBJ1-5	NA	TGTGCCTGGAGTCCCGGGATCCCTAGCAATCAGCCCCAGCATTTT	CAWSPGIPSNQPQHF
TRBV3-1/TRBV3-2	NA	TRBJ2-7	TRBD1	TGTGCCAGCAGCCCCATGGACAGGACTTCCTACGAGCAGTACTTC	CASSPMDRTSYEQYF
TRBV18	NA	TRBJ1-1	NA	TGTGCCAGCTCACCACCGATTGGAGGGATGAACACTGAAGCTTTCTTT	CASSPPIGGMNTEAFF
TRBV4-2	NA	TRBJ1-6	NA	TGTGCCAGCAGCCAAGATCAGGGAAGCTCCTATAATTCACCCCTCCACTTT	CASSQDQGSSYNSPLHF
TRBV2	NA	TRBJ1-5	NA	TGTGCCAGTGCCCGGTATAATAGCAATCAGCCCCAGCATTTT	CASARYNSNQPQHF
TRBV30	few	TRBJ1-6	TRBD1	TGTGCCTGGAGAGACAGGGTCGTCTCCTATAATTCACCCCTCCACTTT	CAWRDRVVSYNSPLHF
TRBV2	NA	TRBJ1-4	NA	TGTGCCAGCAGTGAAGCGCCAGGGGCCCTTTGGGAAAAACTGTTTTTT	CASSEAPGALWEKLFF
TRBV4-1	NA	TRBJ1-5	TRBD1	TGCGCCAGCAGCCCTCGGACAGGGATCGGGAATCAGCCCCAGCATTTT	CASSPRTGIGNQPQHF
TRBV6-5	NA	TRBJ2-2	TRBD2	TGTGCCAGCAGTTACGACGGGGGGACCGCCTCCGGGGAGCTGTTTTTT	CASSYDGGTASGELFF
TRBV19	few	TRBJ1-3	NA	TGTGCCAGTAGTATCTCCGGGTTCGGAAACACCATATATTTT	CASSISGFGNTIYF
TRBV19	NA	TRBJ2-3	TRBD2	TGTGCCAGTAGTATGGGGACTAGCTCCCCGGATACGCAGTATTTT	CASSMGTSSPDTQYF
TRBV30	NA	TRBJ2-7	NA	TGTGCCTGTCTGCAGGGCTACGAGCAGTACTTC	CACLQGYEQYF
TRBV18	NA	TRBJ2-1	NA	TGTGCCAGCTCACCAGGGGGGGCCTCCTACAATGAGCAGTTCTTC	CASSPGGASYNEQFF
TRBV7-2	NA	TRBJ1-2	NA	TGTGCCAGCAGCCCCAGGATAGGCAGTTCTGGCTACACCTTC	CASSPRIGSSGYTF
TRBV6-5	NA	TRBJ1-1	TRBD1	TGTGCCAGCGGGACAGAGAACACTGAAGCTTTCTTT	CASGTENTEAFF
TRBV5-1	NA	TRBJ2-2	TRBD1	TGCGCCAGCAGCTTCGAGACAGGGGACACCGGGGAGCTGTTTTTT	CASSFETGDTGELFF
TRBV19	once	TRBJ1-2	NA	TGTGCCAGTAGTATTAGGGGACCGAATAACTATGGCTACACCTTC	CASSIRGPNNYGYTF
TRBV12-5	NA	TRBJ1-5	NA	TGTGCTAGTGGTTTGGTACTCGGCAGGGGCCCCAATCAGCCCCAGCATTTT	CASGLVLGRGPNQPQHF
TRBV19	NA	TRBJ2-7	TRBD1	TGTGCCAGTAGTATAGAGGGACCGGGACAGGGGAACCACGAGCAGTACTTC	CASSIEGPGQGNHEQYF
TRBV11-3	NA	TRBJ2-2	TRBD2	TGTGCCAGCAGCCCCCGGGGGGCCGGGGAGCTGTTTTTT	CASSPRGAGELFF
TRBV6-5	NA	TRBJ2-1	NA	TGTGCCAGCAGTTACTCGATCGCGAATGAGCAGTTCTTC	CASSYSIANEQFF
TRBV3-1/TRBV3-2	NA	TRBJ1-1	NA	TGTGCCAGCAGCCAGGGATTTGAAGCTTTCTTT	CASSQGFEAFF
TRBV7-9	NA	TRBJ1-2	NA	TGTGACAGCGCGGGGGACGGACACTATGGCTACACCTTC	CDSAGDGHYGYTF
TRBV12-3/TRBV12-4	NA	TRBJ2-7	NA	TGTGCCAGCAGTTTAGGGGGATGGGGCGAGCAGTACTTC	CASSLGGWGEQYF
TRBV30	NA	TRBJ1-5	NA	TGTGCCTGGAGTGTAGCCGGGACCAGCAATCAGCCCCAGCATTTT	CAWSVAGTSNQPQHF
TRBV29-1	NA	TRBJ2-5	NA	TGCAGCGCTGGAACTAGCCATAGGGGAGAGACCCAGTACTTC	CSAGTSHRGETQYF
TRBV14	NA	TRBJ2-3	TRBD2	TGTGCCAGCAGCCAAGAGTTTAGCGGGGGAACAGATACGCAGTATTTT	CASSQEFSGGTDTQYF
TRBV29-1	NA	TRBJ1-3	NA	TGCAGCGGTGAAGGGGTCGGAAACACCATATATTTT	CSGEGVGNTIYF
TRBV14	NA	TRBJ1-2	NA	TGTGCCAGCAGCCAAGACTCCCAGGGTAGAGGTGGCTACACCTTC	CASSQDSQGRGGYTF
TRBV7-2	NA	TRBJ2-1	NA	TGTGCCAGCAGCTTAGTTCTCCTTGGGGGCAATGAGCAGTTCTTC	CASSLVLLGGNEQFF
TRBV20-1	few	TRBJ2-7	NA	TGCAGTGCTAGTCTGGCGGGGGCCTCCTGGAACGAGCAGTACTTC	CSASLAGASWNEQYF
TRBV6-5	NA	TRBJ2-7	TRBD2	TGTGCCAGCAGTTACTCGGTTAGCGGGGGCTACGAGCAGTACTTC	CASSYSVSGGYEQYF